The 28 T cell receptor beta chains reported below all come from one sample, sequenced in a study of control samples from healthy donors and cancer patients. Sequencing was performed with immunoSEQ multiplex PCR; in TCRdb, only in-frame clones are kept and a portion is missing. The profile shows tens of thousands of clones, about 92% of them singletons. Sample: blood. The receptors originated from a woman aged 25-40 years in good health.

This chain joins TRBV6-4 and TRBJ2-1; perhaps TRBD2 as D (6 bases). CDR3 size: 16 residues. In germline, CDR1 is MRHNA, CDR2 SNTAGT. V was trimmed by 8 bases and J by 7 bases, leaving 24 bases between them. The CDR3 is CASSDYPTSQQNEQFF. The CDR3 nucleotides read TGTGCCAGCTCGGACTACCCGACGAGCCAACAGAATGAGCAGTTCTTC.

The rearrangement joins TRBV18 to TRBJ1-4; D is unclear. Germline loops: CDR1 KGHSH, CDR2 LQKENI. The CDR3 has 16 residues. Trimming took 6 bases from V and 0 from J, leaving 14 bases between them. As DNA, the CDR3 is TGTGCCAGCTCCCCTAGTAGGGCAGCAACTAATGAAAAACTGTTTTTT. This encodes CASSPSRAATNEKLFF.

CDR3 in amino acids: CASSLRPLHPNQPQHF. The CDR3 coding sequence is TGTGCCAGCAGCCTACGTCCTCTACATCCTAATCAGCCCCAGCATTTT. The chain joins TRBV7-8 to TRBJ1-5; D is undetermined. CDR1 SGHVS and CDR2 FQNEAQ come from the germline V gene. The V and J ends lost 5 bases and 4 bases respectively, with 18 bases between them. The CDR3 has 16 residues.

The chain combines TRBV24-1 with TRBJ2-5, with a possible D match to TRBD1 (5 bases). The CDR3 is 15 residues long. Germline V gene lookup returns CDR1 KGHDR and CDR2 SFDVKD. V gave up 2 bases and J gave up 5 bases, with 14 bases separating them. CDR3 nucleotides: TGTGCCACCAGTGATTCTCGACAGCCAAGGGAGACCCAGTACTTC. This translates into CATSDSRQPRETQYF.

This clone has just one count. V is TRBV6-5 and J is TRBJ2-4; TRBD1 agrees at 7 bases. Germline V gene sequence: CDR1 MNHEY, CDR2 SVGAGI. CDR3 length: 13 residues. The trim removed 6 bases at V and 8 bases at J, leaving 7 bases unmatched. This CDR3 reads CASSLTGSHIQYF. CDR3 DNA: TGTGCCAGCAGCCTGACAGGGTCGCACATTCAGTACTTC.

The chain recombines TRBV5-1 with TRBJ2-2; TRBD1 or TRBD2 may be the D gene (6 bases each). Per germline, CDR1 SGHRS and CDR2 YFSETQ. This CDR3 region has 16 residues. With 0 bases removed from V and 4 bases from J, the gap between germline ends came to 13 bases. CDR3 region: CASSLDSGAVTGELFF. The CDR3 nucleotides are TGCGCCAGCAGCTTGGATTCGGGGGCGGTCACCGGGGAGCTGTTTTTT. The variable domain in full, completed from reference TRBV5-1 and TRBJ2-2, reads KAGVTQTPRYLIKTRGQQVTLSCSPISGHRSVSWYQQTPGQGLQFLFEYFSETQRNKGNFPGRFSGRQFSNSRSEMNVSTLELGDSALYLCASSLDSGAVTGELFFGEGSRLTVL.

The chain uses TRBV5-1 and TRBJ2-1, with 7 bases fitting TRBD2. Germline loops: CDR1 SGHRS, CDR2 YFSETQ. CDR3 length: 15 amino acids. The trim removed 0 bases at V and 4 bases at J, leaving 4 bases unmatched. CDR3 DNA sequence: TGCGCCAGCAGCTTGGGAGGGGAGGGGTACAATGAGCAGTTCTTC. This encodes CASSLGGEGYNEQFF. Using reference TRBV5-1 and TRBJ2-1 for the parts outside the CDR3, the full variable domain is KAGVTQTPRYLIKTRGQQVTLSCSPISGHRSVSWYQQTPGQGLQFLFEYFSETQRNKGNFPGRFSGRQFSNSRSEMNVSTLELGDSALYLCASSLGGEGYNEQFFGPGTRLTVL.

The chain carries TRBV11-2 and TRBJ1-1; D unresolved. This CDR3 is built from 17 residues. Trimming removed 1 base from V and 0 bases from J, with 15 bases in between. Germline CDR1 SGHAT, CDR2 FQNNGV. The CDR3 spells CASSLARTTIVNTEAFF. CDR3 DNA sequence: TGTGCCAGCAGCTTAGCCCGGACTACGATAGTGAACACTGAAGCTTTCTTT.

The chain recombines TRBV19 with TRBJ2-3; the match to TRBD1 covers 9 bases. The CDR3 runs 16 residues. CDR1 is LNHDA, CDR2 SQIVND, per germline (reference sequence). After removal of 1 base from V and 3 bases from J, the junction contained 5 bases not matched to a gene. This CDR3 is CASSIGPGQGTDTQYF. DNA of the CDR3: TGTGCCAGTAGTATAGGCCCGGGACAGGGAACAGATACGCAGTATTTT.

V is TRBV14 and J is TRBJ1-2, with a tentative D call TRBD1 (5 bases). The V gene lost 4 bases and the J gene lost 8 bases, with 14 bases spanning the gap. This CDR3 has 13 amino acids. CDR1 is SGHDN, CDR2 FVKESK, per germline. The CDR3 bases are TGTGCCAGCAGCCCTAGACAGACGCTCGGCTACACCTTC. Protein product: CASSPRQTLGYTF.

As DNA, the CDR3 is TGTGCCAGCAGTGCTATGGGCGCAGGACAATCTTACGAGCAGTACTTC. Protein: CASSAMGAGQSYEQYF. The chain couples TRBV6-1 to TRBJ2-7; D might be TRBD1 (5 bases). The CDR3 is 16 amino acids. V was clipped by 4 bases and J by 4 bases, with 20 bases between them. Germline V CDR1 and CDR2: MNHNS, SASEGT.

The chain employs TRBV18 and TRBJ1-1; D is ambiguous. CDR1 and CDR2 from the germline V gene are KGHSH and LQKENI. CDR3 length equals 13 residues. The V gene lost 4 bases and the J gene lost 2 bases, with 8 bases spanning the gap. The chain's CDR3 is CASSLKTNTEAFF. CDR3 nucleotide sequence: TGTGCCAGCTCACTAAAGACAAACACTGAAGCTTTCTTT.

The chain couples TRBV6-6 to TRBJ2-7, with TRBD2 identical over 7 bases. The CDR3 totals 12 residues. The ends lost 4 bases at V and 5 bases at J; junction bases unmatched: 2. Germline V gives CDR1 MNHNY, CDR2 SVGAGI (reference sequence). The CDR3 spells CASSSGGDEQYF. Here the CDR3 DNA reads TGTGCCAGCAGTTCTGGGGGGGACGAGCAGTACTTC.

CDR3 DNA sequence: TGCAGTGCACCAGACAGGAATGAGCAGTTCTTC. As protein: CSAPDRNEQFF. V usage is TRBV20-1 and J usage is TRBJ2-1; maybe TRBD1 (6 bases). Germline-derived CDR1 and CDR2 are DFQATT and SNEGSKA (reference sequence). This CDR3 spans 11 amino acids. V lost 6 bases and J 7 bases, leaving 10 bases between the germline ends.

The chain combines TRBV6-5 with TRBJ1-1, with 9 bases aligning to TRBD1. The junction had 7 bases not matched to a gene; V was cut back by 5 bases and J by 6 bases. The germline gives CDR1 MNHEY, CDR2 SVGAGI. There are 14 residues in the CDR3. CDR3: CASSTYRGLAEAFF. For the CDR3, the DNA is TGTGCCAGCAGTACCTACAGGGGGCTCGCTGAAGCTTTCTTT.

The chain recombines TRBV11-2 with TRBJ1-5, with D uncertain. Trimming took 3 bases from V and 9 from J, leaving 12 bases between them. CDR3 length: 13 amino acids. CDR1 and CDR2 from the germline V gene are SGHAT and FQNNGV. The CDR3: CASSFSPLGPQHF. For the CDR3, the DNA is TGTGCCAGCAGCTTTTCTCCCCTGGGGCCCCAGCATTTT.

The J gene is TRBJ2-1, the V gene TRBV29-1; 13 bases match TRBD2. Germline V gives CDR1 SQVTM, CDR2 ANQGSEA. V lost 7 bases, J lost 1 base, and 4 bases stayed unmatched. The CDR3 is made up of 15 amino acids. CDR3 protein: CSGGLAGESYNEQFF. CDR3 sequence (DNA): TGCAGCGGCGGACTAGCGGGAGAATCCTACAATGAGCAGTTCTTC.

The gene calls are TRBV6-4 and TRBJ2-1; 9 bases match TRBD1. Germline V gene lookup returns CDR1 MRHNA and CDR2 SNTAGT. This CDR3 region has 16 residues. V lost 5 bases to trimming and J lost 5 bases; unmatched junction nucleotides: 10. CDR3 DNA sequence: TGTGCCAGCAGTCCTGATCCCGGGACAGGGCACAATGAGCAGTTCTTC. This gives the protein CASSPDPGTGHNEQFF.

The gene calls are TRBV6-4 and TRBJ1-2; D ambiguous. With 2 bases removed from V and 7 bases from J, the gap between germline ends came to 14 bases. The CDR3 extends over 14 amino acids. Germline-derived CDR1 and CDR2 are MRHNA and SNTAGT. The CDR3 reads CASSDGDGASGYTF. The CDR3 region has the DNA TGTGCCAGCAGTGACGGCGACGGAGCTAGTGGCTACACCTTC.

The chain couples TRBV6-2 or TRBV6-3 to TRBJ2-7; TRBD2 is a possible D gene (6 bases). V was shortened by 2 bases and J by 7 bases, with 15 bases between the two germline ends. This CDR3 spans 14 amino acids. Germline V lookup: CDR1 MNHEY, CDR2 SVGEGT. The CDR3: CASSYGGLRSEQYF. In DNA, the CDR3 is TGTGCCAGCAGTTACGGGGGGTTGCGAAGTGAGCAGTACTTC.

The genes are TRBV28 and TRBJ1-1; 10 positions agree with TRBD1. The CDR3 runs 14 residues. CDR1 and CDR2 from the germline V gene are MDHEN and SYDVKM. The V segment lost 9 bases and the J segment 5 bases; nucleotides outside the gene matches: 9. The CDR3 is CASYPGQGLTEAFF. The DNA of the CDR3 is TGTGCCAGTTACCCGGGACAGGGGTTGACTGAAGCTTTCTTT.

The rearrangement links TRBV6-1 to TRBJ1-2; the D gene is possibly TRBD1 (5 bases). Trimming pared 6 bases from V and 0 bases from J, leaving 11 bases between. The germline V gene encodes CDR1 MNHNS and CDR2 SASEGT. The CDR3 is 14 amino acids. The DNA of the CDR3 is TGTGCCAGCAGAACGCGGGGGGCTAACTATGGCTACACCTTC. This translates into CASRTRGANYGYTF.

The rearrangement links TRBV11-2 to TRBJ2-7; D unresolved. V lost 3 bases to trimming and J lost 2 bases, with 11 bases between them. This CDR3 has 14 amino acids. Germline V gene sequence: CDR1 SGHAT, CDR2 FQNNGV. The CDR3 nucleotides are TGTGCCAGCAGCTTGGTCCGTTCCCCCTACGAGCAGTACTTC. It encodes CASSLVRSPYEQYF. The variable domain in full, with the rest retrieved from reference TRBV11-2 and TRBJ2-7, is EAGVAQSPRYKIIEKRQSVAFWCNPISGHATLYWYQQILGQGPKLLIQFQNNGVVDDSQLPKDRFSAERLKGVDSTLKIQPAKLEDSAVYLCASSLVRSPYEQYFGPGTRLTVT.

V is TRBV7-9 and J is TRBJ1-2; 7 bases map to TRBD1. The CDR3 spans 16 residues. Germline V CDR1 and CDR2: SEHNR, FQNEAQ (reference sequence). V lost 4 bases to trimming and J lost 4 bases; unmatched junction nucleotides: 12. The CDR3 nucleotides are TGTGCCAGCAGCTCCTACCGGGACAGAGATTCCTATGGCTACACCTTC. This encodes CASSSYRDRDSYGYTF. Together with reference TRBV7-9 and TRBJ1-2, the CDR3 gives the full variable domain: DTGVSQNPRHKITKRGQNVTFRCDPISEHNRLYWYRQTLGQGPEFLTYFQNEAQLEKSRLLSDRFSAERPKGSFSTLEIQRTEQGDSAMYLCASSSYRDRDSYGYTFGSGTRLTVV.

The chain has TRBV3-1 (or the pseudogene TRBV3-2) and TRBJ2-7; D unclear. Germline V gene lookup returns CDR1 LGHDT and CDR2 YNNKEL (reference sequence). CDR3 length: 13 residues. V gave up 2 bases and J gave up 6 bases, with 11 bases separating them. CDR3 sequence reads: CASSQLLSGEQYF. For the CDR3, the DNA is TGTGCCAGCAGCCAATTATTGTCCGGCGAGCAGTACTTC.

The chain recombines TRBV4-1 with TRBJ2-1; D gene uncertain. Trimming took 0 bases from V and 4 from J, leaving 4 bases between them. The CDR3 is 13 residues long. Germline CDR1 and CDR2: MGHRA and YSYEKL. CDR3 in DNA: TGCGCCAGCAGCCAAGAACGGTACAATGAGCAGTTCTTC. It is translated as CASSQERYNEQFF.

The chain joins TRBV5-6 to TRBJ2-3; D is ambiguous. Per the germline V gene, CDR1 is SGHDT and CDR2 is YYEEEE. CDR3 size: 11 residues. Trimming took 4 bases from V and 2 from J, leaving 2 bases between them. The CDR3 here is CASSHTDTQYF. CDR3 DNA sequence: TGTGCCAGCAGCCACACAGATACGCAGTATTTT. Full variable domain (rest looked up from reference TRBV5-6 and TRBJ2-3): DAGVTQSPTHLIKTRGQQVTLRCSPKSGHDTVSWYQQALGQGPQFIFQYYEEEERQRGNFPDRFSGHQFPNYSSELNVNALLLGDSALYLCASSHTDTQYFGPGTRLTVL.

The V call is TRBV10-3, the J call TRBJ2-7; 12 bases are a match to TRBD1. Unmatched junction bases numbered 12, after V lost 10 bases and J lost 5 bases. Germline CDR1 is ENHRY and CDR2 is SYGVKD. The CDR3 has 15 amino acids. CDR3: CATTPTGTGGDEQYF. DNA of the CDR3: TGTGCCACGACCCCTACCGGGACAGGGGGCGACGAGCAGTACTTC.